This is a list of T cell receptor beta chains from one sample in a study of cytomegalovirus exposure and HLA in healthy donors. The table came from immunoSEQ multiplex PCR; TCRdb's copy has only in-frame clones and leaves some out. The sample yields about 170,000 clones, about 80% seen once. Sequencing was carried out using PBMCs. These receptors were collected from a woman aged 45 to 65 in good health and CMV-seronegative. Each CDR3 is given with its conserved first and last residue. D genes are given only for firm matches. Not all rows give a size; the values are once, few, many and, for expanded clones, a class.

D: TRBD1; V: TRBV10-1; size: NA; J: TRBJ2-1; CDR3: CASSPGQGSGNEQFF; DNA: TGCGCCAGCAGTCCGGGACAGGGGTCCGGAAATGAGCAGTTCTTC
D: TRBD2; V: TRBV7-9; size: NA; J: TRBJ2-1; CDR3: CSSSLLGRAGYDNEQFF; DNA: TGTTCCAGCAGCCTCCTGGGAAGAGCGGGGTATGACAATGAGCAGTTCTTC
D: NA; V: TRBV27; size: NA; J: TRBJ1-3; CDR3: CASSPLPTGRFGNTIYF; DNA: TGTGCCAGCAGTCCACTCCCGACAGGCAGATTTGGAAACACCATATATTTT
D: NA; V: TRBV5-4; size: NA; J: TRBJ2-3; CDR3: CASSPHPRGGGDTQYF; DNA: TGTGCCAGCAGCCCGCATCCCCGAGGGGGGGGAGATACGCAGTATTTT
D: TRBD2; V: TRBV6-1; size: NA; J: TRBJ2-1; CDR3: CASSEVTSGSNEQFF; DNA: TGTGCCAGCAGTGAAGTTACTAGCGGGAGCAATGAGCAGTTCTTC
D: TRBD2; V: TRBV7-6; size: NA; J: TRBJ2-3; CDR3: CASSLAGGAADTQYF; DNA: TGTGCCAGCAGCTTAGCGGGAGGGGCTGCAGATACGCAGTATTTT
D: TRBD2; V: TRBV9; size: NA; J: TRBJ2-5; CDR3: CASGSGRDETQYF; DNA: TGTGCCAGCGGGAGCGGGAGAGATGAGACCCAGTACTTC
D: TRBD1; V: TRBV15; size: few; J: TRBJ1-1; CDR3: CATSSDRVTEAFF; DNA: TGTGCCACCAGCAGTGACAGGGTCACTGAAGCTTTCTTT
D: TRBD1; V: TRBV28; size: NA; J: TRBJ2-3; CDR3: CASSRPDRARDTQYF; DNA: TGTGCCAGCAGCCGCCCGGACAGGGCAAGAGATACGCAGTATTTT
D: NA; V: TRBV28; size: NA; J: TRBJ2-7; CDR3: CASSYSTSSYEQYF; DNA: TGTGCCAGCAGTTACTCCACGAGCTCCTACGAGCAGTACTTC
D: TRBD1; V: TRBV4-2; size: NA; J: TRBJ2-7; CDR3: CASSQGTGTGSYEQYF; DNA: TGTGCCAGCAGCCAAGGGACCGGGACAGGGAGCTACGAGCAGTACTTC
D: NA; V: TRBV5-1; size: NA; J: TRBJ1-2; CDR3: CASSTVGTRAAGYGYTF; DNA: TGCGCCAGCAGCACCGTAGGGACACGGGCCGCTGGCTATGGCTACACCTTC
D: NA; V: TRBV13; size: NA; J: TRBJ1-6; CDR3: CASSLGTIGGPLHF; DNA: TGTGCCAGCAGCTTAGGCACAATTGGAGGACCCCTCCACTTT
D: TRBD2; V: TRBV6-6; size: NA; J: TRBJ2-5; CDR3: CASTYSGTKEEQYF; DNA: TGTGCCAGCACCTACTCGGGGACTAAAGAGGAGCAGTACTTC
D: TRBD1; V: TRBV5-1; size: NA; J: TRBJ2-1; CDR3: CASSSDRGFYNEQFF; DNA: TGCGCCAGCAGCTCTGACAGGGGGTTTTACAATGAGCAGTTCTTC
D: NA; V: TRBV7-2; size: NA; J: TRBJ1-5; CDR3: CASSRGHGNQPQHF; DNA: TGTGCCAGCAGCCGGGGACACGGAAATCAGCCCCAGCATTTT
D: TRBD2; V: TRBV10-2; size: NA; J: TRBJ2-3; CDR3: CASSDLAGGPDTQYF; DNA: TGCGCCAGCAGTGACCTAGCGGGGGGCCCAGATACGCAGTATTTT
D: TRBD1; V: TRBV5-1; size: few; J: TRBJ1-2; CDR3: CASSLLSTGNGYTF; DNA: TGCGCCAGCAGCCTGTTGTCGACAGGGAATGGCTACACCTTC
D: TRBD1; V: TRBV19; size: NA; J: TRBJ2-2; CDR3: CASSIGGQGVSGELFF; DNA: TGTGCCAGTAGTATTGGAGGACAGGGGGTCTCCGGGGAGCTGTTTTTT
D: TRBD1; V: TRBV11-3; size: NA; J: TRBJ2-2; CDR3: CASSLAAGTGNTGELFF; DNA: TGTGCCAGCAGCTTGGCCGCCGGGACAGGGAACACCGGGGAGCTGTTTTTT
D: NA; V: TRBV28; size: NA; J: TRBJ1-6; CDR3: CASSPGGVNSPLHF; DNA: TGTGCCAGCAGCCCTGGAGGGGTCAATTCACCCCTCCACTTT
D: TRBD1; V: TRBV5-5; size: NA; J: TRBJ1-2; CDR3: CASSLGQEIYGYTF; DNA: TGTGCCAGCAGCCTAGGACAGGAGATCTATGGCTACACCTTC
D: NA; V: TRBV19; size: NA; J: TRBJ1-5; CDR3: CASKRVGQLGGNQPQHF; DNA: TGTGCCAGTAAAAGGGTAGGTCAGTTAGGGGGCAATCAGCCCCAGCATTTT
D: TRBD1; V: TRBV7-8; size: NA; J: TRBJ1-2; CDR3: CASSSRTGDYGYTF; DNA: TGTGCCAGCAGCTCCCGGACAGGGGACTATGGCTACACCTTC
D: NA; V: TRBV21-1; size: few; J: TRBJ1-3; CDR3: CASIFLGSKWNTIYF; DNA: TGTGCCAGCATTTTCCTAGGATCGAAGTGGAACACCATATATTTT
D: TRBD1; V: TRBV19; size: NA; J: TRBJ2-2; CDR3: CASSMDRENTGELFF; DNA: TGTGCCAGTAGTATGGACAGGGAGAACACCGGGGAGCTGTTTTTT
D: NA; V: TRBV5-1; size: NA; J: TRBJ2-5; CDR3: CASSQNSGFQETQYF; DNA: TGCGCCAGCAGCCAGAACTCAGGGTTCCAAGAGACCCAGTACTTC
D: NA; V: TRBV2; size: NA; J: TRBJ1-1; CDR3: CASRAGTPNTEAFF; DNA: TGTGCCAGCAGGGCCGGGACACCCAACACTGAAGCTTTCTTT